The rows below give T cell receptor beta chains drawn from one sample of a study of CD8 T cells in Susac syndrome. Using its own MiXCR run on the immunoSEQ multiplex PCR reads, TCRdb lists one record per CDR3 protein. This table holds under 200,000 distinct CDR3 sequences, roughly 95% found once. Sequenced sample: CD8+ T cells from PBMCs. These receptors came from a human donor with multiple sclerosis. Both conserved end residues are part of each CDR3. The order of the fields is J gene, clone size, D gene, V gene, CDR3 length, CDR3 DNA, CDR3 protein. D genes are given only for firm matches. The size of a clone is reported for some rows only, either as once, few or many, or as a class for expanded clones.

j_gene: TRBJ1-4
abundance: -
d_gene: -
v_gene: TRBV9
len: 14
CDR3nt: TGTGCCAGCAGCGCCCAGGGGTTTAATGAAAAACTGTTTTTT
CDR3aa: CASSAQGFNEKLFF

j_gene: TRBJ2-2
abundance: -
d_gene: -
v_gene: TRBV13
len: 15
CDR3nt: TGTGCCAGCAGTTACAGGGAAACGAACACCGGGGAGCTGTTTTTT
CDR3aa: CASSYRETNTGELFF

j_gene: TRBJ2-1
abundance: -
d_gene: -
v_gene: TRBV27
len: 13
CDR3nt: TGTGCCAGCAGCAGCCGAAGGTACAATGAGCAGTTCTTC
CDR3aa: CASSSRRYNEQFF

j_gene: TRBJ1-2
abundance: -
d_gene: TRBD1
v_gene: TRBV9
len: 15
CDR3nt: TGTGCCAGCAGCGGATTAGGACAGGGAGGCTATGGCTACACCTTC
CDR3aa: CASSGLGQGGYGYTF

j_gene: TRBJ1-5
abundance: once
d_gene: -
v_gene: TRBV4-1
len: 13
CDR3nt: TGCGCCAGCAGCCAAGGGCAGGGCGGACCCCAGCATTTT
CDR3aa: CASSQGQGGPQHF

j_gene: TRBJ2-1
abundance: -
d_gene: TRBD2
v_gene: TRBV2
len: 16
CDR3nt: TGTGCCAGCAGTCCGGGACTAGCGGGCTCCTACAATGAGCAGTTCTTC
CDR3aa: CASSPGLAGSYNEQFF

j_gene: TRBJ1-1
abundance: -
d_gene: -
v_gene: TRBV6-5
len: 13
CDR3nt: TGTGCCAGCAGTTTCGGGACACCTCATGAAGCTTTCTTT
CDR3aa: CASSFGTPHEAFF

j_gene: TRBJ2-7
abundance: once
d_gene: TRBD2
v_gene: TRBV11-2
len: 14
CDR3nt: TGTGCCAGCAGCTTAATGGGACTAGCGTACGAGCAGTACTTC
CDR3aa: CASSLMGLAYEQYF

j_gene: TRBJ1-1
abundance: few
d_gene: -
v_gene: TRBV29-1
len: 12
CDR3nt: TGCAGCGTTCGGGGGGGCGACACTGAAGCTTTCTTT
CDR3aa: CSVRGGDTEAFF

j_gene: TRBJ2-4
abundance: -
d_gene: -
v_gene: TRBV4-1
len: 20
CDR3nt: TGCGCCAGCAGCCAAGAGGAGCGATTCCAGCCCCATATAGCCAAAAACATTCAGTACTTC
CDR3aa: CASSQEERFQPHIAKNIQYF

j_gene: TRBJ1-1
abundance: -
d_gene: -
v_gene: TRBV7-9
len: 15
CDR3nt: TGTGCCAGCAGCTCAAATCGGGACCCAAACACTGAAGCTTTCTTT
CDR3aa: CASSSNRDPNTEAFF

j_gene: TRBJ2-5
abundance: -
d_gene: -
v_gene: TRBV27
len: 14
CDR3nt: TGTGCCAGCACGGACTTGAAGCAGCAGGAGACCCAGTACTTC
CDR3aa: CASTDLKQQETQYF

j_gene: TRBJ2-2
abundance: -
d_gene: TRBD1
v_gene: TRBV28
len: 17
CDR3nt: TGTGCCAGCAGGTCCTTTAAGAGCAGGGGGCGAATCGGGGAGCTGTTTTTT
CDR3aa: CASRSFKSRGRIGELFF

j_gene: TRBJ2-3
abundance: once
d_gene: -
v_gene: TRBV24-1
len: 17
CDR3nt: TGTGCCACCAGTGAGAAAGGGACTGTGGGTAGCACAGATACGCAGTATTTT
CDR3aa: CATSEKGTVGSTDTQYF

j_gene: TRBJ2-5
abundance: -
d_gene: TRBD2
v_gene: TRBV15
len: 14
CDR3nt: TGTGCCACCAGCAGAGACGGCGGGAGTAAGACCCAGTACTTC
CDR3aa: CATSRDGGSKTQYF

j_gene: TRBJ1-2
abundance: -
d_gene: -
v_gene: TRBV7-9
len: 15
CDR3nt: TGTGCCAGCACCCCCCCGGGGTCAGCTAACTATGGCTACACCTTC
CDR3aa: CASTPPGSANYGYTF

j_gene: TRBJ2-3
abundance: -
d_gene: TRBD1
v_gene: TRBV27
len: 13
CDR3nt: TGTGCCAGCAGGACAGGGAGCACAGATACGCAGTATTTT
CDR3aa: CASRTGSTDTQYF

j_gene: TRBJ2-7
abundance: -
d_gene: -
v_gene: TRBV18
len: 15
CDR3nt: TGTGCCAGCTCACCCCCAGGGGACCTCACCTACGAGCAGTACTTC
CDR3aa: CASSPPGDLTYEQYF

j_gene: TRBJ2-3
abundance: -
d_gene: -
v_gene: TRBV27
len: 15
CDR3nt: TGTGCCAGCAGTTTATGTTGTGGGGGCACAGATACGCAGTATTTT
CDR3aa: CASSLCCGGTDTQYF

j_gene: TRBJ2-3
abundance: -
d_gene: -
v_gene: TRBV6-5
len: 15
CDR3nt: TGTGCCAGCAGTTACGGGGAGTTTAGCACAGATACGCAGTATTTT
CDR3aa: CASSYGEFSTDTQYF

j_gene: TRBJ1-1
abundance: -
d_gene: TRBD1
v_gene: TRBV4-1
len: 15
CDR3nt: TGCGCCAGCAGCCACCCGGACAGGGTTAACACTGAAGCTTTCTTT
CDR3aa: CASSHPDRVNTEAFF

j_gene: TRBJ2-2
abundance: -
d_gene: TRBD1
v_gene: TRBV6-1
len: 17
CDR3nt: TGTGCCAGCAGCCTTGAGGGGACAGGGGAATTTCCCGGGGAGCTGTTTTTT
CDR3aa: CASSLEGTGEFPGELFF

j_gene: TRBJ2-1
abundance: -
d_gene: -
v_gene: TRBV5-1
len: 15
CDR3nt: TGCGCCAGCAGCTTGTCCCAGGGCACGGACAATGAGCAGTTCTTC
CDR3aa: CASSLSQGTDNEQFF

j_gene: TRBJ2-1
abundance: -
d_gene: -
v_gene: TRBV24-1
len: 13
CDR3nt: TGTGCCACCAGTGATTTGATCGGAGGTGAGCAGTTCTTC
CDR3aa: CATSDLIGGEQFF

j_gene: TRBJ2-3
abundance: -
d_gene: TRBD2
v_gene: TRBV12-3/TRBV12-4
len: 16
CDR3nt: TGTGCCAGCAGGGGGGACTATCAACAAGGCACAGATACGCAGTATTTT
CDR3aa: CASRGDYQQGTDTQYF

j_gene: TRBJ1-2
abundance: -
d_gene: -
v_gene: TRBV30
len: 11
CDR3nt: TGTGCCTGGAGTCGGACAGATGGCTACACCTTC
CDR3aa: CAWSRTDGYTF

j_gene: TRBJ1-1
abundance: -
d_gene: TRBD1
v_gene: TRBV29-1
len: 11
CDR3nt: TGCAGCGTCCCCAGGGGGTTTGAAGCTTTCTTT
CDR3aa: CSVPRGFEAFF

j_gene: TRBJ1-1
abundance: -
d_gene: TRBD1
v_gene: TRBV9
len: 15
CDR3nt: TGTGCCAGCAGCGGAAAACAGGGGACGCACACTGAAGCTTTCTTT
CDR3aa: CASSGKQGTHTEAFF

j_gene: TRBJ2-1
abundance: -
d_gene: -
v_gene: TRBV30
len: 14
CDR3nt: TGTGCCTGGGAGGTGGCGGGTCTATACAATGAGCAGTTCTTC
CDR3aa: CAWEVAGLYNEQFF

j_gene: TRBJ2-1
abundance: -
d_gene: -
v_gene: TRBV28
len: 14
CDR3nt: TGTGCCAGCAGTTTGACCAAGGGGGGCAATGAGCAGTTCTTC
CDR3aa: CASSLTKGGNEQFF

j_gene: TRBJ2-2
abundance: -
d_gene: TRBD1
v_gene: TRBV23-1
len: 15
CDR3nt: TGCGCCAGCAGTCAAATTGGGACAGGGCCCGGGGAGCTGTTTTTT
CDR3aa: CASSQIGTGPGELFF

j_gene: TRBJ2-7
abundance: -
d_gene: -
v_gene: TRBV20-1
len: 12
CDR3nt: TGCAGTGCTAGAGAGCAGGGTCGGGAGCAGTACTTC
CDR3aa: CSAREQGREQYF

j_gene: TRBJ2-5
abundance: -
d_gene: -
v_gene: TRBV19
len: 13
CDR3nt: TGTGCCAGTAGCGAGATGATACAAGAGACCCAGTACTTC
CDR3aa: CASSEMIQETQYF

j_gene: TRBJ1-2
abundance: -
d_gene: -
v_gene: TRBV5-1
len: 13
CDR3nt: TGCGCCAGCAGCCCACCAACAGGGTATGGCTACACCTTC
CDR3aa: CASSPPTGYGYTF

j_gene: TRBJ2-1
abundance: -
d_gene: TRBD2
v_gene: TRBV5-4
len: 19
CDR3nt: TGTGCCAGCAGCCTGGGACTAGCGGGAGATGGGTCTTGGTACAATGAGCAGTTCTTC
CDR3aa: CASSLGLAGDGSWYNEQFF

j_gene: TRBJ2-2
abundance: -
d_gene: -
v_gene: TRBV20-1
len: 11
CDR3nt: TGCAGTGCTAGAGTTACCGGGGAGCTGTTTTTT
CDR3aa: CSARVTGELFF

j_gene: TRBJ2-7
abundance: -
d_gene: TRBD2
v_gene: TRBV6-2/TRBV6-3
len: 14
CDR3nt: TGTGCCACCTGGGAACTAGCGGGATTCTACGAGCAGTACTTC
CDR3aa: CATWELAGFYEQYF

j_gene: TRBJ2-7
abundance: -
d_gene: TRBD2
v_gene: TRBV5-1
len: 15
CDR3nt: TGCGCCAGCAGCTTTTCGACTAGCGGATACTACGAGCAGTACTTC
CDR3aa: CASSFSTSGYYEQYF

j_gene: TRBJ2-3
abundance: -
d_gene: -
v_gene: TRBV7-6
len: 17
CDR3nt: TGTGCCAGCAGCTTAGTCGCGGAGCGGCTAAGCACAGATACGCAGTATTTT
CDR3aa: CASSLVAERLSTDTQYF

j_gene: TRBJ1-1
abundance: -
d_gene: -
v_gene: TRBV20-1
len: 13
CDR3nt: TGCAGTGCTAGAGATTTTGGGTTGGCTGAAGCTTTCTTT
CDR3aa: CSARDFGLAEAFF

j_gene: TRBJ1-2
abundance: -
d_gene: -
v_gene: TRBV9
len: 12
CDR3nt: TGTGCCAGCAGCGTAGGGTCTGGTGGCTACACCTTC
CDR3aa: CASSVGSGGYTF

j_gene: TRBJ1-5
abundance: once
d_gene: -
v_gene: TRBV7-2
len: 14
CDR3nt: TGTGCCAGCAGCTTAGGAGGGAGTGCTCAGCCCCAGCATTTT
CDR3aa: CASSLGGSAQPQHF

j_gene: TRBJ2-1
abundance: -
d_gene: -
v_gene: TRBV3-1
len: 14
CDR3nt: TGTGCCAGCAGCCCAGGTATCGGTCTTTATGAGCAGTTCTTC
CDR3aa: CASSPGIGLYEQFF

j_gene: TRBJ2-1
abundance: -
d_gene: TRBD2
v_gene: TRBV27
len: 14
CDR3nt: TGTGCCAGCAGTTGGGCGGGAGTAAGGAATGAGCAGTTCTTC
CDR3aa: CASSWAGVRNEQFF

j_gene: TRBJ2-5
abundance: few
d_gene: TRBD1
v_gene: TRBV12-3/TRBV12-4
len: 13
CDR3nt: TGTGCCAGCAGTACAGGGGCTCAGGAGACCCAGTACTTC
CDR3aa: CASSTGAQETQYF

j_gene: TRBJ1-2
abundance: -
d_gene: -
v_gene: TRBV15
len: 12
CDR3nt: TGTGCCACCAGCGAAGGGAACTATGGCTACACCTTC
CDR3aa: CATSEGNYGYTF

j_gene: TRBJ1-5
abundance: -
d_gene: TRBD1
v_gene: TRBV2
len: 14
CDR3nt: TGTGCCAGCCGGGACAGTTATAGCAATCAGCCCCAGCATTTT
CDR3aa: CASRDSYSNQPQHF

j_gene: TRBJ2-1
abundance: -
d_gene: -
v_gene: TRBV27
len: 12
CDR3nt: TGTGCCAGCAGTTTCTCGGGAGCTGAGCAGTTCTTC
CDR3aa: CASSFSGAEQFF

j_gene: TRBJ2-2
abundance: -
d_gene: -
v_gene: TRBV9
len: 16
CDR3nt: TGTGCCAGCAGCGTAGGGAGCCGGAAGGGGACCGGGGAGCTGTTTTTT
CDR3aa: CASSVGSRKGTGELFF

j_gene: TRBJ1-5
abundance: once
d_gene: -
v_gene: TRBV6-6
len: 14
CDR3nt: TGTGCCAGCAGTTACAGGGTGCGCAATCAGCCCCAGCATTTT
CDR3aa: CASSYRVRNQPQHF

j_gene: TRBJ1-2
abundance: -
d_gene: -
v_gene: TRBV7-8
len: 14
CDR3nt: TGTGCCAGCAGCTTAGAATTACATCCAGGGGGCTACACCTTC
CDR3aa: CASSLELHPGGYTF

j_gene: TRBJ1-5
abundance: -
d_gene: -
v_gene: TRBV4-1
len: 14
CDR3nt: TGCGCCAGCAGCCAAGAACAGGGTTATCAGCCCCAGCATTTT
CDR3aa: CASSQEQGYQPQHF

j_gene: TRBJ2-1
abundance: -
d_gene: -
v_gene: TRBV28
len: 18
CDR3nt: TGTGCCAGCAGTTTCCTGGAGAACGGGGCCGCCTCCTACAATGAGCAGTTCTTC
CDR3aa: CASSFLENGAASYNEQFF

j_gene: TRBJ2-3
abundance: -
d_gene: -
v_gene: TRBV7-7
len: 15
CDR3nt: TGTGCCAGCAGCTTAGCGTTATCTAGCACAGATACGCAGTATTTT
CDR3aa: CASSLALSSTDTQYF

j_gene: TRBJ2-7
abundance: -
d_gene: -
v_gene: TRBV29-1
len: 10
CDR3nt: TGCAGCGCCTCATTCGGCGAGCAGTACTTC
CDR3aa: CSASFGEQYF

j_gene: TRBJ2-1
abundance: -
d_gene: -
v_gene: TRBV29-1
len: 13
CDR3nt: TGCAGCGGCACGGGGGCGGGTGGGAATGAGCAGTTCTTC
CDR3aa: CSGTGAGGNEQFF

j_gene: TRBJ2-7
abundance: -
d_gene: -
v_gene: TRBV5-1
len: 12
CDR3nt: TGCGCCAGCAGCTTGGTATTTGACGAGCAGTACTTC
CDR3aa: CASSLVFDEQYF

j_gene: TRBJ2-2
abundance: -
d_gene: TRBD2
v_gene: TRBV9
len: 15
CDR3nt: TGTGCCAGCAGCGTAGCGGGGGGGTCGACCGGGGAGCTGTTTTTT
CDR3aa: CASSVAGGSTGELFF

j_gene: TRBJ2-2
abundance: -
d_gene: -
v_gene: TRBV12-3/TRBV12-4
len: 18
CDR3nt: TGTGCCAGCAGTTTAGCTCCTCGGGAAGGGAGCATCACCGGGGAGCTGTTTTTT
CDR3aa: CASSLAPREGSITGELFF

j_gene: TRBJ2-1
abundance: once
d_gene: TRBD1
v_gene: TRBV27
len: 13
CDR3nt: TGTGCCAGCATGGGACAGGGTGGTAATGAGCAGTTCTTC
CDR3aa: CASMGQGGNEQFF